One sample yielded the 3 T cell receptor beta chains listed below, sequenced in a study of CD4+ T cells in melanoma. The table came from immunoSEQ multiplex PCR; TCRdb's copy has only in-frame clones and leaves some out. The table has over 100,000 clones, about 90% seen once. Sequencing was carried out using peripheral blood. The receptors derive from a human donor with melanoma.

The chain combines TRBV5-4 with TRBJ2-5; 11 bases are shared with TRBD1. J gave up 2 bases and V 6 bases, and 12 bases lay outside the gene matches. CDR1 and CDR2 (germline): SGHNT, YYREEE (reference sequence). This CDR3 region has 17 residues. CDR3 sequence (DNA): TGTGCCAGCACCAGAGGGGGACAGGGGGGCGGGCAAGAGACCCAGTACTTC. Protein product: CASTRGGQGGGQETQYF.

This clone turned up a few times. The rearrangement links TRBV6-5 to TRBJ1-5; a possible D gene is TRBD1 (5 bases). This CDR3 has 14 amino acids. The V end was cut by 2 bases, the J end by 6 bases, with 11 bases between. Germline values: CDR1 MNHEY, CDR2 SVGAGI. CDR3 amino acids: CASSYGGMAQPQHF. DNA for the CDR3: TGTGCCAGCAGTTACGGGGGGATGGCTCAGCCCCAGCATTTT.

The genes are TRBV7-7 and TRBJ2-3; tentative D call: TRBD2 (6 bases). Germline CDR1 SSHAT, CDR2 FNYEAQ (reference sequence). Deletions cut 5 bases from V and 0 bases from J, with 9 bases between. This CDR3 spans 14 amino acids. The CDR3 reads CASSPGVSTDTQYF. As DNA, the CDR3 is TGTGCCAGCAGCCCGGGAGTGAGCACAGATACGCAGTATTTT. Using reference TRBV7-7 and TRBJ2-3 for the parts outside the CDR3, the full variable domain is GAGVSQSPRYKVTKRGQDVTLRCDPISSHATLYWYQQALGQGPEFLTYFNYEAQPDKSGLPSDRFSAERPEGSISTLTIQRTEQRDSAMYRCASSPGVSTDTQYFGPGTRLTVL.